This passage covers 26 T cell receptor beta chains from one sample sequenced in a study of T cell repertoires in cytomegalovirus infection. TCRdb recomputed calls from the reads with MiXCR, one row per CDR3 protein. The profile shows roughly 990,000 distinct CDR3 sequences, approximately 30% of them singletons. These receptors are not linked to any known antigen. Here the sequenced sample was cultured CD8+ T cells from PBMCs, taken from culture after CMV antigen stimulation. These receptors came from a human donor in good health (CMV status not recorded). Some clones in this sample may be carry-over from other donors' samples.

The chain carries TRBV23-1 and TRBJ2-1; 9 nucleotides match TRBD1. TRBV23-1 is assigned to the ORF class and has an uncertain function. Trimming at V came to 2 bases and at J to 3 bases, leaving 8 bases not matched to a gene. The CDR3 spans 17 residues. CDR3 protein: CASSQVWDRVCYNEQFF. The DNA for the CDR3 is TGCGCCAGCAGTCAAGTCTGGGACAGGGTATGCTACAATGAGCAGTTCTTC.

This clonotype came up once. This rearrangement joins TRBV18 to TRBJ2-1; a weak D match, TRBD2 (5 bases). Trimming took 3 bases from V and 7 from J, leaving 13 bases between them. The germline V gene encodes CDR1 KGHSH and CDR2 LQKENI. The CDR3 runs to 14 residues. For the CDR3, the DNA is TGTGCCAGCTCACCGGTAGAGGGTCGGAATGAGCAGTTCTTC. The encoded protein is CASSPVEGRNEQFF.

This chain connects TRBV14 to TRBJ2-7; D is unresolved. The CDR3 length is 18 residues. Between the trimmed V and J ends, which lost 1 base and 0 bases, there was a span of 19 bases. Germline CDR1 reads SGHDN; CDR2 reads FVKESK. CDR3 bases: TGTGCCAGCAGCCAAGCCCTCAGATTCCTCGAATTCTCCTACGAGCAGTACTTC. Translated: CASSQALRFLEFSYEQYF.

The rearrangement uses TRBV6-1 and TRBJ2-3; 11 bases align to TRBD2. Germline CDR1 MNHNS, CDR2 SASEGT. CDR3 length: 17 amino acids. With V trimmed by 0 bases and J by 6 bases, 8 bases remained unmatched. Here the CDR3 DNA reads TGTGCCAGCAGTGAAGCGCGCGTAGCGGGGGGGCTGGATACGCAGTATTTT. Its translation is CASSEARVAGGLDTQYF.

The chain links TRBV6-2 or TRBV6-3 to TRBJ1-1; 7 nucleotides agree with TRBD1. The CDR3 is made up of 16 amino acids. Germline CDR1 reads MNHEY; CDR2 reads SVGEGT. With 7 bases clipped from V and 3 bases from J, the junction kept 14 bases outside the gene matches. Written as DNA, the CDR3 is TGTGCCAGCACCCCCCCGGCAGGGGGGTTGGACACTGAAGCTTTCTTT. Protein: CASTPPAGGLDTEAFF.

The gene calls are TRBV25-1 and TRBJ2-5, with D perhaps matching TRBD1 (6 bases). The germline V and J ends were trimmed by 4 bases and 4 bases, with 13 bases remaining between them. Germline V gene sequence: CDR1 MGHDK, CDR2 SYGVNS. This CDR3 has 14 amino acids. CDR3 in DNA: TGTGCCAGCAGTGGGTGGACAGAAGGAGAGACCCAGTACTTC. This codes for CASSGWTEGETQYF.

The V and J genes are TRBV4-3 and TRBJ1-5; 12 bases match TRBD1. Germline V gene sequence: CDR1 LGHNA, CDR2 YSLEER. This CDR3 has 15 amino acids. J was trimmed by 5 bases and V by 6 bases; bases with no gene match: 5. CDR3 loop: CASSRDRGPDQPQHF. The CDR3 nucleotides are TGCGCCAGCAGTCGGGACAGGGGGCCGGATCAGCCCCAGCATTTT.

This clonotype was recorded many times. V is TRBV7-2 and J is TRBJ2-7, with 10 nucleotides matching TRBD2. The germline CDR1 and CDR2 sequences are SGHTA and FQGNSA. CDR3 length: 18 residues. The trim removed 2 bases at V and 0 bases at J, leaving 10 bases unmatched. CDR3 region: CASSLIPPSGGISYEQYF. The CDR3 region has the DNA TGTGCCAGCAGCTTAATCCCACCTAGCGGGGGAATCTCCTACGAGCAGTACTTC.

In this sample, this clonotype turned up a few times. The chain recombines TRBV5-5 with TRBJ2-5; possibly TRBD1 for D (6 bases). The CDR3 loop spans 15 amino acids. The germline CDR1 and CDR2 sequences are SGHKS and YYEKEE (reference sequence). With 2 bases removed from V and 5 bases from J, the gap between germline ends came to 16 bases. DNA for the CDR3: TGTGCCAGCAGCTTAAATCCGGACAGAGGGGAGACCCAGTACTTC. It translates to CASSLNPDRGETQYF. The whole variable domain, remainder taken from reference TRBV5-5 and TRBJ2-5, is DAGVTQSPTHLIKTRGQQVTLRCSPISGHKSVSWYQQVLGQGPQFIFQYYEKEERGRGNFPDRFSARQFPNYSSELNVNALLLGDSALYLCASSLNPDRGETQYFGPGTRLLVL.

The chain links TRBV29-1 to TRBJ1-1, with D unclear. CDR3 length: 12 residues. Per the germline V gene, CDR1 is SQVTM and CDR2 is ANQGSEA. The CDR3 here is CSVEQPNTEAFF. The CDR3 DNA reads TGCAGTGTCGAACAGCCGAACACTGAAGCTTTCTTT.

The CDR3 sequence: CASSQVRWDTEAFF. As DNA, the CDR3 is TGTGCCAGCAGCCAAGTTCGGTGGGACACTGAAGCTTTCTTT. The chain is built from TRBV14 and TRBJ1-1; no firm D call. Looked up from germline, CDR1 is SGHDN and CDR2 is FVKESK. The CDR3 runs 14 residues. V shed 1 base and J shed 3 bases, with 9 bases lying between them.

This clonotype was picked up a small number of times. The chain combines TRBV2 with TRBJ1-1, with TRBD1 matching over 7 bases. Germline assignment: CDR1 SNHLY and CDR2 FYNNEI. Unmatched junction bases numbered 6, after V lost 11 bases and J lost 0 bases. The CDR3 totals 13 residues. The CDR3 is CAPVDRLNTEAFF. CDR3 bases: TGTGCCCCCGTGGACAGGCTGAACACTGAAGCTTTCTTT. Full variable domain (remainder filled in from reference TRBV2 and TRBJ1-1): EPEVTQTPSHQVTQMGQEVILRCVPISNHLYFYWYRQILGQKVEFLVSFYNNEISEKSEIFDDQFSVERPDGSNFTLKIRSTKLEDSAMYFCAPVDRLNTEAFFGQGTRLTVV.

This clonotype was seen a few times. The genes are TRBV29-1 and TRBJ2-2; 8 positions match TRBD1. CDR1 and CDR2 (germline): SQVTM, ANQGSEA. There are 15 residues in the CDR3. Trimming removed 3 bases from V and 1 base from J; junction bases left unmatched: 4. CDR3 DNA: TGCAGCGTTGAGGCCGGGACAGGGAACACCGGGGAGCTGTTTTTT. This encodes CSVEAGTGNTGELFF.

This clonotype was observed a few times. The V gene is TRBV18, the J gene TRBJ2-7; 8 bases line up with TRBD1. Germline V gene sequence: CDR1 KGHSH, CDR2 LQKENI. This CDR3 has 15 residues. V dropped 6 bases and J dropped 5; count of bases not matched to a gene: 12. CDR3 bases: TGTGCCAGCTCGGAGTGGGACAGGCCGGAAAACGAGCAGTACTTC. Its protein product is CASSEWDRPENEQYF.

V and J are TRBV19 and TRBJ2-5, with 7 bases identical to TRBD1. J lost 1 base, V lost 3 bases, and 5 bases had no gene match. Germline V lookup: CDR1 LNHDA, CDR2 SQIVND (reference sequence). This CDR3 has 15 residues. Written as DNA, the CDR3 is TGTGCCAGTAGTATGGGGGACAGAGTCCAAGAGACCCAGTACTTC. It specifies CASSMGDRVQETQYF.

J is TRBJ1-6 and V is TRBV14; a possible D gene is TRBD1 (6 bases). Germline V gene sequence: CDR1 SGHDN, CDR2 FVKESK. V was cut by 5 bases and J by 10 bases, with 18 bases left in between. The CDR3 has 15 residues. DNA of the CDR3: TGTGCCAGCAGCGGTCACAGGGAAATCCTCTCACCCCTCCACTTT. Its protein product is CASSGHREILSPLHF.

This rearrangement joins TRBV6-1 to TRBJ1-1; D unresolved. Germline V gene data show CDR1 as MNHNS and CDR2 as SASEGT. V was pared by 4 bases and J by 2 bases, with 17 bases between. The length of the CDR3 is 16 residues. The CDR3 nucleotides are TGTGCCAGCAGTGCCTCAGCGATACCCTTCAACACTGAAGCTTTCTTT. Translated, it gives CASSASAIPFNTEAFF.

The rearrangement links TRBV27 to TRBJ1-5; 7 bases agree with TRBD1. This CDR3 region has 17 residues. The V and J ends lost 8 bases and 0 bases, in that order; junction bases with no gene match: 13. Germline values: CDR1 MNHEY, CDR2 SMNVEV (reference sequence). The CDR3 nucleotides read TGTGCCAGCGGGATACAGGGGCCAAAGGGTAGCAATCAGCCCCAGCATTTT. Its protein is CASGIQGPKGSNQPQHF.

The rearrangement links TRBV6-5 to TRBJ2-5; 15 nucleotides match TRBD2. Trimming removed 10 bases from V and 1 base from J; junction bases left unmatched: 1. Germline values: CDR1 MNHEY, CDR2 SVGAGI. CDR3 length: 14 amino acids. The CDR3 DNA is TGTGCCACGGGACTAGCGGGGGGCCAAGAGACCCAGTACTTC. Translating gives CATGLAGGQETQYF.

V is TRBV6-2 or TRBV6-3 and J is TRBJ2-1; D possibly matches TRBD1 or TRBD2 (5 bases each). This CDR3 is built from 13 residues. Germline lookup yields CDR1 MNHEY and CDR2 SVGEGT. V lost 7 bases, J lost 6 bases, and 13 bases lay in between. CDR3 residues: CASTGTPINEQFF. The CDR3, as DNA: TGTGCCAGCACAGGGACCCCTATCAATGAGCAGTTCTTC.

This chain uses TRBV7-9 with TRBJ2-3, with TRBD2 matching 7 bases. The CDR3 consists of 15 residues. The junction had 7 bases not matched to a gene; V was cut back by 5 bases and J by 2 bases. Germline CDR1 reads SEHNR; CDR2 reads FQNEAQ (reference sequence). As DNA, the CDR3 is TGTGCCAGCAGCCCCATGACTAGCCCCACAGATACGCAGTATTTT. Translated: CASSPMTSPTDTQYF.

DNA for the CDR3: TGTGCCAGCAGGGGCGGGAGATTGAGAGATACGCAGTATTTT. Translation: CASRGGRLRDTQYF. The rearrangement joins TRBV28 to TRBJ2-3; 7 bases match TRBD2. Trimming took 6 bases from V and 5 from J; bases not matched to a gene: 8. The CDR3 sequence is 14 residues long. The germline gives CDR1 MDHEN, CDR2 SYDVKM. The full variable domain, with the rest looked up from reference TRBV28 and TRBJ2-3, is DVKVTQSSRYLVKRTGEKVFLECVQDMDHENMFWYRQDPGLGLRLIYFSYDVKMKEKGDIPEGYSVSREKKERFSLILESASTNQTSMYLCASRGGRLRDTQYFGPGTRLTVL.

This clonotype was detected a few times. The rearrangement joins TRBV7-9 to TRBJ2-3; 7 bases align to TRBD2. The CDR3 spans 15 residues. Germline loops: CDR1 SEHNR, CDR2 FQNEAQ (reference sequence). V gave up 8 bases and J gave up 2 bases; unmatched junction bases: 10. CDR3 protein: CASFQPSGVTDTQYF. The CDR3 DNA is TGTGCCAGCTTCCAGCCCAGCGGGGTCACAGATACGCAGTATTTT.

The chain recombines TRBV11-2 with TRBJ2-7; a weak D match, TRBD1 (6 bases). Trimming took off 2 bases at V and 0 bases at J, with 26 bases between the two ends. This CDR3 is 20 amino acids long. CDR1 is SGHAT and CDR2 is FQNNGV in the germline V gene. DNA for the CDR3: TGTGCCAGCAGCTTACCTCCCCCGTGGGGGCCGGTTCTCAGCTCCTACGAGCAGTACGTC. Residues: CASSLPPPWGPVLSSYEQYV.

This chain connects TRBV6-1 to TRBJ1-1, with no clear D. The CDR3 consists of 15 residues. Trimming took 2 bases from V and 1 from J, leaving 11 bases between them. Germline V gives CDR1 MNHNS, CDR2 SASEGT. CDR3 sequence: CASSEFRKPNTEAFF. CDR3 nucleotide sequence: TGTGCCAGCAGTGAATTCAGGAAGCCGAACACTGAAGCTTTCTTT.

On this clonotype: This clone may be a read error of a much larger clone one base away. The chain is built from TRBV7-2 and TRBJ2-6; the D gene is possibly TRBD1 (5 bases). Germline lookup yields CDR1 SGHTA and CDR2 FQGNSA. The CDR3 is 14 residues long. CDR3 residues: CASSSSAGASVLTF. The DNA of the CDR3 is TGTGCCAGCAGCTCCTCAGCTGGGGCCAGCGTCCTGACTTTC.